These 29 T cell receptor beta chains were sequenced from one sample in a study of cytomegalovirus exposure and HLA in healthy donors. Primers for the PCR totalled 60 Vbeta and 13 Jbeta. Sequencing was performed with immunoSEQ multiplex PCR; in TCRdb, only in-frame clones are kept and a portion is missing. The table shows 150,000 to 200,000 clones, with around 80% occurring only once. Sequences were obtained from PBMCs. These receptors originate from a young man in good health and CMV-seronegative.

This clone was detected a few times. V is TRBV5-4 and J is TRBJ2-2, with D perhaps TRBD2 (5 bases). V gave up 1 base and J gave up 1 base, with 8 bases separating them. Germline loops: CDR1 SGHNT, CDR2 YYREEE (reference sequence). The CDR3 is 15 amino acids. In DNA form, the CDR3 reads TGTGCCAGCAGCTTGCGGGGAGTGAACACCGGGGAGCTGTTTTTT. Translating gives CASSLRGVNTGELFF.

The V gene is TRBV28, the J gene TRBJ1-5; 10 nucleotides line up with TRBD1. The CDR3 is made up of 15 amino acids. Germline CDR1 and CDR2: MDHEN and SYDVKM. With 3 bases clipped from V and 6 bases from J, the junction kept 5 bases outside the gene matches. CDR3 sequence: CASSLTGGFIQPQHF. The CDR3 DNA sequence: TGTGCCAGCAGTTTGACAGGGGGCTTTATTCAGCCCCAGCATTTT.

In its sample, this clone was seen once. The chain links TRBV27 to TRBJ1-2; D is perhaps TRBD1 (6 bases). With 8 bases removed from V and 2 bases from J, the gap between germline ends came to 6 bases. From germline, CDR1 is MNHEY and CDR2 SMNVEV (reference sequence). The CDR3 is 11 residues long. CDR3 nucleotide sequence: TGTGCCAGCGGACAGAACTATGGCTACACCTTC. The encoded protein is CASGQNYGYTF.

The chain has TRBV25-1 and TRBJ2-5, with 8 bases aligning to TRBD2. Germline V gene sequence: CDR1 MGHDK, CDR2 SYGVNS. This CDR3 is 14 amino acids long. V trimming: 4 bases; J trimming: 2 bases; junction bases outside the gene matches: 3. CDR3 nucleotide sequence: TGTGCCAGCAGTGCCGGGGGGGGGCAAGAGACCCAGTACTTC. This gives the protein CASSAGGGQETQYF.

The gene calls are TRBV7-6 and TRBJ2-5, with a possible D match to TRBD1 (6 bases). The germline V gene has CDR1 SGHVS and CDR2 FNYEAQ. Trimming shortened V by 1 base and J by 2 bases, and 8 bases separated the two germline ends. There are 14 residues in the CDR3. The DNA of the CDR3 is TGTGCCAGCAGCTTAGTAAGGGGGCAAGAGACCCAGTACTTC. Translating gives CASSLVRGQETQYF.

The table lists this clone with a count of one. CDR3 sequence: CASRTGMGYQPQHF. CDR3 DNA sequence: TGTGCCAGCAGAACAGGGATGGGATATCAGCCCCAGCATTTT. This sequence joins TRBV28 and TRBJ1-5, with D possibly being TRBD1 (6 bases). CDR1 and CDR2 (germline): MDHEN, SYDVKM. The CDR3 contains 14 residues. V was trimmed by 6 bases and J by 5 bases, leaving 14 bases between them.

J is TRBJ1-3 and V is TRBV6-5, with D perhaps matching TRBD1 (6 bases). V was trimmed by 4 bases and J by 2 bases, leaving 15 bases between them. The length of the CDR3 is 16 residues. CDR1 and CDR2 from the germline V gene are MNHEY and SVGAGI. The CDR3 DNA reads as TGTGCCAGCAGTTCAACCCTAGGACAGACTGGAAACACCATATATTTT. Amino acids: CASSSTLGQTGNTIYF.

This chain uses TRBV7-2 with TRBJ2-7; unclear D gene. Germline CDR1 SGHTA, CDR2 FQGNSA. The CDR3 has 15 amino acids. The ends were cut back, 5 bases at V and 7 bases at J, with 21 bases in the middle. This CDR3 reads CASSPLRLRLEEQYF. The CDR3, as DNA: TGTGCCAGCAGCCCTTTGCGGTTACGGTTGGAGGAGCAGTACTTC.

This clone was counted only a few times. The genes are TRBV6-1 and TRBJ2-1, with a possible D match to TRBD1 (5 bases). V was clipped by 7 bases and J by 4 bases, with 11 bases between them. The CDR3 is made up of 13 amino acids. CDR1 MNHNS and CDR2 SASEGT come from the germline V gene. Written as DNA, the CDR3 is TGTGCCAGCAATTCCGACAGTTACAATGAGCAGTTCTTC. Protein product: CASNSDSYNEQFF.

In regard to this clone: At one end the junction does not follow the germline gene, possibly because of a read error. This chain uses TRBV7-9 with TRBJ2-3; D is perhaps TRBD2 (6 bases). Germline CDR1 reads SEHNR; CDR2 reads FQNEAQ (reference sequence). This CDR3 contains 12 residues. CDR3 DNA: TGTTCCAGCAGTCGGGGGACAGATACGCAGTATTTT. Translated, it gives CSSSRGTDTQYF. Based on the CDR3 plus reference TRBV7-9 and TRBJ2-3, the full variable domain is DTGVSQNPRHKITKRGQNVTFRCDPISEHNRLYWYRQTLGQGPEFLTYFQNEAQLEKSRLLSDRFSAERPKGSFSTLEIQRTEQGDSAMYLCSSSRGTDTQYFGPGTRLTVL.

This chain joins TRBV2 and TRBJ1-2, with a tentative D call TRBD1 (6 bases). Germline V gene data show CDR1 as SNHLY and CDR2 as FYNNEI. This CDR3 contains 14 residues. Trimming pared 6 bases from V and 2 bases from J, leaving 13 bases between. CDR3 in DNA: TGTGCCAGCAGCGAACAGGGATTGAACTATGGCTACACCTTC. This encodes CASSEQGLNYGYTF.

The rearrangement links TRBV4-3 to TRBJ1-5, with TRBD1 matching over 9 bases. CDR1 and CDR2 from the germline V gene are LGHNA and YSLEER. V lost 1 base to trimming and J lost 7 bases; unmatched junction nucleotides: 14. The CDR3 consists of 18 residues. Written as DNA, the CDR3 is TGCGCCAGCAGCCAAGGCCTTCGTACCGGGACAGGGTTACAGCCCCAGCATTTT. Its translation is CASSQGLRTGTGLQPQHF.

The rearrangement uses TRBV5-1 and TRBJ2-2; 9 nucleotides match TRBD2. CDR1 SGHRS and CDR2 YFSETQ come from the germline V gene. The CDR3 totals 15 residues. With 1 base clipped from V and 6 bases from J, the junction kept 4 bases outside the gene matches. CDR3 in DNA: TGCGCCAGCAGCTTGTTAGCGGGGGTCCCCGGGGAGCTGTTTTTT. Translation gives CASSLLAGVPGELFF.

This clone was observed a handful of times. The V and J genes are TRBV2 and TRBJ1-5, with D unresolved. V lost 6 bases, J lost 6 bases, and 15 bases lay in between. The V gene's germline CDR1 is SNHLY and CDR2 FYNNEI. The CDR3 is made up of 14 amino acids. The CDR3 sequence: CASSRGSDSQPQHF. As DNA, the CDR3 is TGTGCCAGCAGCCGGGGATCTGATAGTCAGCCCCAGCATTTT.

The rearrangement links TRBV10-1 to TRBJ2-5; 11 nucleotides line up with TRBD2. J gave up 1 base and V 0 bases, and 4 bases lay outside the gene matches. This CDR3 contains 17 residues. Germline CDR1 is WNHNN and CDR2 is SYGVQD (reference sequence). CDR3 amino acids: CASSESPGTSGQETQYF. The CDR3 DNA sequence: TGCGCCAGCAGTGAGTCTCCAGGGACTAGCGGCCAAGAGACCCAGTACTTC.

The chain is built from TRBV19 and TRBJ1-2, with D maybe TRBD1 (5 bases). Trimming took 5 bases from V and 0 from J, leaving 13 bases between them. The CDR3 extends over 15 amino acids. Per germline, CDR1 LNHDA and CDR2 SQIVND (reference sequence). The CDR3 sequence is CASSPWDYSNYGYTF. The CDR3 bases are TGTGCCAGTAGTCCCTGGGACTACTCTAACTATGGCTACACCTTC.

The CDR3 sequence: CASSFDSLEQYF. The CDR3 DNA is TGTGCCAGCAGCTTCGACTCGTTGGAGCAGTACTTC. The chain uses TRBV7-9 and TRBJ2-7; D is unclear. V lost 3 bases and J lost 7, with 10 bases in between. CDR3 size: 12 residues. Germline assignment: CDR1 SEHNR and CDR2 FQNEAQ (reference sequence).

The chain is built from TRBV21-1 and TRBJ1-5; the table's D call of TRBD1 was not tested on the DNA. TRBV21-1 is a pseudogene locus. This CDR3 is 15 amino acids long. The CDR3 here is CASSEGGFANQPQHF. CDR3 coding DNA: TGTGCCAGCAGCGAAGGGGGCTTTGCCAATCAGCCCCAGCATTTT.

The chain combines TRBV4-1 with TRBJ2-7; D gene uncertain. Germline loops: CDR1 MGHRA, CDR2 YSYEKL. Trimming stripped 0 bases from V and 3 bases from J, with 15 bases between. The CDR3 contains 16 residues. CDR3 sequence reads: CASSQDPETSFYEQYF. The DNA of the CDR3 is TGCGCCAGCAGCCAAGATCCAGAGACTTCGTTCTACGAGCAGTACTTC.

The V gene is TRBV5-1, the J gene TRBJ1-5, with no clear D. There are 13 residues in the CDR3. Germline lookup yields CDR1 SGHRS and CDR2 YFSETQ. The V end was cut by 0 bases, the J end by 5 bases, with 6 bases between. The CDR3 DNA reads TGCGCCAGCAGCTTGGCCCAGGATCAGCCCCAGCATTTT. Protein sequence: CASSLAQDQPQHF.

The V gene is TRBV2, the J gene TRBJ1-1; TRBD1 agrees at 9 bases. This CDR3 has 16 residues. Trimming cost V 6 bases and J 4 bases; bases outside gene matches: 12. Per the germline V gene, CDR1 is SNHLY and CDR2 is FYNNEI. The CDR3 sequence: CASRVDRGNSGTEAFF. The DNA of the CDR3 is TGTGCCAGCAGGGTGGACAGGGGCAACTCGGGCACTGAAGCTTTCTTT.

This chain connects TRBV5-1 to TRBJ2-1; D is perhaps TRBD1 (7 bases). CDR1 SGHRS and CDR2 YFSETQ come from the germline V gene. This CDR3 is 16 amino acids long. Trimming pared 0 bases from V and 9 bases from J, leaving 19 bases between. Here the CDR3 reads CASSLAFQGGQGEQFF. In DNA, the CDR3 is TGCGCCAGCAGCTTGGCGTTCCAGGGGGGTCAGGGTGAGCAGTTCTTC.

CDR3 sequence (DNA): TGTGCCAGCAGCCCGGACAGTGATCAGCCCCAGCATTTT. This codes for CASSPDSDQPQHF. The genes are TRBV2 and TRBJ1-5; a weak D match, TRBD1 (6 bases). Germline values: CDR1 SNHLY, CDR2 FYNNEI. The V gene lost 6 bases and the J gene lost 5 bases, with 11 bases spanning the gap. The CDR3 extends over 13 amino acids.

The V and J genes are TRBV29-1 and TRBJ2-1; TRBD2 matches 9 bases. With 0 bases clipped from V and 7 bases from J, the junction kept 7 bases outside the gene matches. Germline CDR1 SQVTM, CDR2 ANQGSEA. The CDR3 has 15 residues. CDR3 loop: CSVEELAGVGNEQFF. The CDR3 DNA is TGCAGCGTTGAAGAATTAGCGGGAGTTGGAAATGAGCAGTTCTTC.

The genes are TRBV5-1 and TRBJ1-2; D not resolved. Deletions cut 4 bases from V and 7 bases from J, with 23 bases between. CDR1 and CDR2 from the germline V gene are SGHRS and YFSETQ. This CDR3 comprises 16 residues. CDR3 region: CASSPGPANGRGGYTF. The CDR3 bases are TGCGCCAGCAGCCCTGGGCCCGCCAACGGGAGAGGTGGCTACACCTTC.

This clone showed up just once. The V gene is TRBV7-9, the J gene TRBJ2-3; the match to TRBD2 covers 10 bases. V gave up 3 bases and J gave up 2 bases; unmatched junction bases: 8. The CDR3 runs to 17 residues. Germline CDR1 and CDR2: SEHNR and FQNEAQ (reference sequence). The CDR3, as DNA: TGTGCCAGCAGCTTTTTAGGACTAGCGGAGTCCACAGATACGCAGTATTTT. Its translation is CASSFLGLAESTDTQYF.

V usage is TRBV9 and J usage is TRBJ2-5; 12 positions match TRBD2. After removal of 6 bases from V and 1 base from J, the junction contained 7 bases not matched to a gene. The CDR3 contains 16 residues. CDR1 and CDR2 (germline): SGDLS, YYNGEE. This chain's CDR3 is CASNLGLAGLQETQYF. The CDR3 coding sequence is TGTGCCAGCAACCTCGGACTAGCGGGGCTCCAAGAGACCCAGTACTTC.

This chain links TRBV14 with TRBJ2-7; TRBD1 aligns across 7 bases. This CDR3 has 16 amino acids. The germline V gene encodes CDR1 SGHDN and CDR2 FVKESK. With 3 bases clipped from V and 2 bases from J, the junction kept 10 bases outside the gene matches. CDR3 sequence reads: CASSHKTGAKTYEQYF. CDR3 nucleotide sequence: TGTGCCAGCAGCCACAAAACAGGGGCCAAAACCTACGAGCAGTACTTC.

V usage is TRBV4-1 and J usage is TRBJ2-7; 7 bases map to TRBD1. The V and J ends lost 0 bases and 4 bases, in that order; junction bases with no gene match: 9. In germline, CDR1 is MGHRA, CDR2 YSYEKL. This CDR3 contains 16 residues. The CDR3 region is CASSQDYLGGRYEQYF. CDR3 bases: TGCGCCAGCAGCCAAGATTATCTAGGGGGCAGGTACGAGCAGTACTTC.